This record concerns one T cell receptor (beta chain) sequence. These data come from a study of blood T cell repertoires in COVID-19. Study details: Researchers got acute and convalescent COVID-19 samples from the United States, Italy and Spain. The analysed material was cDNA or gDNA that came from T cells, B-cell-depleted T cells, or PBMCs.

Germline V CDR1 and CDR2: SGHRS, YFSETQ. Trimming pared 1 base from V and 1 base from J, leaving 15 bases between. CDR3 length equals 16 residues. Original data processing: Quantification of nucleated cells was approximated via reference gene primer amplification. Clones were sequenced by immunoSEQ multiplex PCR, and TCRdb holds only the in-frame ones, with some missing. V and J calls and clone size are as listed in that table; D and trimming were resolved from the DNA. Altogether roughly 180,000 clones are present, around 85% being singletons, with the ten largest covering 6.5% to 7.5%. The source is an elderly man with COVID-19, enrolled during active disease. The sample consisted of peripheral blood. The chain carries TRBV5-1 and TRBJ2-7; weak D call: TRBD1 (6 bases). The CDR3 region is CASSLSGQGYSYEQYF. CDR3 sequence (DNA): TGCGCCAGCAGCTTGTCCGGGCAGGGGTATTCCTACGAGCAGTACTTC.